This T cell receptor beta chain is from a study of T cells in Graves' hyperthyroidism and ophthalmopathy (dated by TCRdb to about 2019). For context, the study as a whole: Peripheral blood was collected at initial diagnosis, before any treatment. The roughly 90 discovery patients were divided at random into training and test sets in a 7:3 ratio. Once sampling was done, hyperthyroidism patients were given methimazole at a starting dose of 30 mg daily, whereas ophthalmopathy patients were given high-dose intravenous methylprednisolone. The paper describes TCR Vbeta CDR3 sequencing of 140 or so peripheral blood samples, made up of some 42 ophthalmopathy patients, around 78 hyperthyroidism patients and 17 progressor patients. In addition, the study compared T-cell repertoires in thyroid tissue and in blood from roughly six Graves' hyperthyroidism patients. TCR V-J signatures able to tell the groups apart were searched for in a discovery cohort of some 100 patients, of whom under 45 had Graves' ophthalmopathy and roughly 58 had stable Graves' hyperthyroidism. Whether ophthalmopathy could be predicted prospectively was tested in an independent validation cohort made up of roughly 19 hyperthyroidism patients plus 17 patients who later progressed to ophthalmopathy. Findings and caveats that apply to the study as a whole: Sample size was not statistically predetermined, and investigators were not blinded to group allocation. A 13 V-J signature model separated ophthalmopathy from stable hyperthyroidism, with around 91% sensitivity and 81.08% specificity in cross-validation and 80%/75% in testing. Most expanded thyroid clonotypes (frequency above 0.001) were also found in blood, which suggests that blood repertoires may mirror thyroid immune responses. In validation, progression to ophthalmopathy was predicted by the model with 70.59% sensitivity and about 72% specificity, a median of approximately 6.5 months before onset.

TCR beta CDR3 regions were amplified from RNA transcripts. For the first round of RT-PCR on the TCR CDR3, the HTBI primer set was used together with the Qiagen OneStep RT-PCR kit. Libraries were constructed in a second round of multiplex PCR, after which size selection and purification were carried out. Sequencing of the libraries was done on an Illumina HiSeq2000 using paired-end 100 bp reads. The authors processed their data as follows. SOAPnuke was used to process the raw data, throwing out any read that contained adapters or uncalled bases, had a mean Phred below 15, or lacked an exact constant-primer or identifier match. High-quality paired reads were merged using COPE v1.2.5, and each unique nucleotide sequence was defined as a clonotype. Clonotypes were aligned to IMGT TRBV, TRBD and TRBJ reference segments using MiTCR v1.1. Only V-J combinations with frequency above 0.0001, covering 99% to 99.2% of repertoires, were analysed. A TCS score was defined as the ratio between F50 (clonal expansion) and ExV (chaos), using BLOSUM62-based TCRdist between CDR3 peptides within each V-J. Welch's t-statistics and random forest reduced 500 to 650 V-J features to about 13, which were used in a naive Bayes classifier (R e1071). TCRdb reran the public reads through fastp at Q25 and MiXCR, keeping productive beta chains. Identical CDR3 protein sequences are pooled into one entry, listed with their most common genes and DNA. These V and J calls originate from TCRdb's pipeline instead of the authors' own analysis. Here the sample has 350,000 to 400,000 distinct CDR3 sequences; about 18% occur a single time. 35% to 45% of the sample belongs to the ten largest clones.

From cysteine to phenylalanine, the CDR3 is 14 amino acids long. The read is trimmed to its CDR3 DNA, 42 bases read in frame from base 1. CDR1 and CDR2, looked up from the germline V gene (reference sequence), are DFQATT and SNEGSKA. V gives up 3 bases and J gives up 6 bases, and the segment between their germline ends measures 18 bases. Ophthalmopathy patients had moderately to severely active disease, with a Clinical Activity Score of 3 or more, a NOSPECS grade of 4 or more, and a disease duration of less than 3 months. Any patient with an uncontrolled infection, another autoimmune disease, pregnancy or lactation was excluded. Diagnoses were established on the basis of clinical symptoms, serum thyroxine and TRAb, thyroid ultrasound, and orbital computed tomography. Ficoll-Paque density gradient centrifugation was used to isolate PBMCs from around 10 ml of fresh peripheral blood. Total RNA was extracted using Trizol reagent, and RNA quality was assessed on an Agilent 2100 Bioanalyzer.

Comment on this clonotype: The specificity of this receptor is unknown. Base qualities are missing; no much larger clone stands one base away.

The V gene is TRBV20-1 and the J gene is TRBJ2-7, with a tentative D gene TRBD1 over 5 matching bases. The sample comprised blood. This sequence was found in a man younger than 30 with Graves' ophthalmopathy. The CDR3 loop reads CSARSPRVPGEQYF. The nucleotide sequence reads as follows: TGCAGTGCTAGGAGCCCCAGGGTACCGGGCGAGCAGTACTTC.